This TCR beta chain was sequenced during a study of human T cells and chemical hapten exposure. Study details: Patch tests put 0.01% DPC on the upper back, read at 6 days.

The library tagged each cDNA molecule with unique molecular identifiers. MiXCR, applied by TCRdb to the RACE reads, yields one record per CDR3 protein. The sample contains around 380,000 distinct CDR3 sequences, more than 4.5% of which appear only once. Overall study findings and caveats: Relative to controls, expanded TCRs formed significantly more large CDR3 similarity clusters.

The CDR3 has 17 residues. With 0 bases removed from V and 6 bases from J, the gap between germline ends came to 20 bases. The germline V gene has CDR1 MNHEY and CDR2 SVGAGI. Note on this clonotype: Its antigen is currently unknown.

As to time point: patch test 1, 2 weeks after DPC sensitization. Noted treatment: therapeutic diphenylcyclopropenone sensitization with weekly scalp DPC. The drawing of blood occurred before each patch test was applied. This chain links TRBV6-5 with TRBJ1-1, with D perhaps matching TRBD1 (6 bases). The source material was whole blood, sampled in connection with sensitization to the hapten diphenylcyclopropenone (DPC). This sequence was found in a woman aged 45-65 years with alopecia areata. Some clones in this sample may be carry-over from other donors' samples. CDR3 nucleotide sequence: TGTGCCAGCAGTTACTCGGTTTCAGGGGTGGTTAGCTCTGAAGCTTTCTTT. Protein: CASSYSVSGVVSSEAFF.